This T cell receptor (beta chain) was captured by sequencing in a study of T-cell reconstitution after alpha-beta-depleted transplantation in children. This clonotype was seen a handful of times. V lost 4 bases, J lost 3 bases, and 16 bases lay in between. Per germline, CDR1 SGHRS and CDR2 YFSETQ. The CDR3 contains 15 residues. TCRbeta library preparation incorporated unique molecular identifiers. Using its own MiXCR run on the PCR reads, TCRdb lists one record per CDR3 protein. The table lists around 960,000 distinct CDR3 sequences, about 30% of them singletons. The receptor was isolated from a boy under two years old who had a stem cell transplant for SCID, so the T cells may come from the graft donor. The specimen comprised PBMCs, mostly from graft donor cells, sampled 360 days after TCRalphabeta/CD19-depleted stem cell transplant. The V gene is TRBV5-1, the J gene TRBJ1-2; D is ambiguous. As DNA, the CDR3 is TGCGCCAGCAGCCAACAAACGACGAACCACTATGGCTACACCTTC. It specifies CASSQQTTNHYGYTF.